This T cell receptor beta chain originates from a study of T cell responses to AZD1222 COVID-19 vaccine. Notes on the study in general: Scientists sampled the repertoires only once the peak T cell response had passed. Vaccine-associated CD4 TCRs ranged over spike, dominating at 160-218 and 743-854. Only a handful of AZD1222 recipients, more than 5 in all, had baseline seropositivity.

Investigators merged groups given second doses at roughly 4 or roughly 12 weeks. This CDR3 region has 12 residues. After removal of 5 bases from V and 4 bases from J, the junction contained 2 bases not matched to a gene. Germline lookup yields CDR1 WNHNN and CDR2 SYGVQD (reference sequence). Method: immunoSEQ multiplex PCR; TCRdb's copy keeps in-frame clones and lacks some. The sample consists of tens of thousands of clones, about 92% of them appearing once. About this clone itself: Its matching antigen is unknown.

V usage is TRBV10-1 and J usage is TRBJ2-7; 7 nucleotides line up with TRBD2. This specimen was peripheral blood, taken 28 days after the second AZD1222 dose. The sequence came from an adult who received the AZD1222 COVID-19 vaccine. The CDR3 protein is CASSNGGYEQYF. As DNA, the CDR3 is TGCGCCAGCAGTAACGGGGGGTACGAGCAGTACTTC.